This passage covers 18 T cell receptor beta chains from one sample sequenced in a study of OX40 agonist ivuxolimab in advanced cancers. Generated by immunoSEQ multiplex PCR, the TCRdb table keeps only in-frame clones and is missing some. The sample holds about 20,000 clones, around 85% seen once. The sequencing used CD4+ or CD8+ T cells sorted from blood, collected in a trial of the OX40 agonist ivuxolimab. The receptors were gathered from an adult with an advanced solid tumor such as melanoma, head and neck, liver or kidney cancer.

V gene TRBV7-8 combines with J gene TRBJ2-7; perhaps TRBD2 as D (6 bases). Germline CDR1 and CDR2: SGHVS and FQNEAQ. Trimming stripped 1 base from V and 1 base from J, with 11 bases between. The CDR3 spans 15 residues. The CDR3 DNA reads TGTGCCAGCAGCTTAGGGGCGGGGACTTCCTACGAGCAGTACTTC. This gives the protein CASSLGAGTSYEQYF.

The rearrangement joins TRBV5-1 to TRBJ1-3; D may be TRBD1 (5 bases). The ends were cut back, 1 base at V and 0 bases at J, with 11 bases in the middle. The V gene's germline CDR1 is SGHRS and CDR2 YFSETQ. This CDR3 has 16 amino acids. CDR3 amino acids: CASSLSGQSSGNTIYF. In DNA, the CDR3 is TGCGCCAGCAGCTTGTCGGGGCAGAGCTCTGGAAACACCATATATTTT.

The V call is TRBV6-5, the J call TRBJ1-5; unclear D gene. The CDR3 totals 15 residues. V was pared by 4 bases and J by 0 bases, with 10 bases between. Germline V CDR1 and CDR2: MNHEY, SVGAGI. The CDR3: CASSLEGYSNQPQHF. The CDR3 region has the DNA TGTGCCAGCAGTTTAGAAGGGTATAGCAATCAGCCCCAGCATTTT.

The V gene is TRBV13, the J gene TRBJ2-7, with D possibly matching TRBD1 (6 bases). CDR1 PRHDT and CDR2 FYEKMQ come from the germline V gene (reference sequence). CDR3 length: 16 amino acids. Trimming took 5 bases from V and 0 from J, leaving 17 bases between them. CDR3: CASSARTEGSSYEQYF. For the CDR3, the DNA is TGTGCCAGCAGCGCGAGGACAGAAGGAAGCTCCTACGAGCAGTACTTC.

V and J are TRBV11-2 and TRBJ2-5; perhaps TRBD1 as D (5 bases). The J call may be faulty, since TRBJ2-7 better matches the DNA end. Germline V lookup: CDR1 SGHAT, CDR2 FQNNGV. The CDR3 runs to 13 residues. The CDR3 is CASSYWTFYEQYF. The CDR3 coding sequence is TGTGCCAGCAGCTATTGGACATTCTACGAGCAGTACTTC.

This chain joins TRBV5-1 and TRBJ1-2, with TRBD1 matching over 9 bases. CDR3 length equals 17 residues. J lost 0 bases, V lost 0 bases, and 6 bases had no gene match. Germline V gene lookup returns CDR1 SGHRS and CDR2 YFSETQ. The CDR3 DNA reads TGCGCCAGCAGCTTGGGGGGACAGGGTCCAGCTAACTATGGCTACACCTTC. Translating it yields CASSLGGQGPANYGYTF.

The CDR3 nucleotides read TGTGCCAGCAGCTCCACCCAGGGAGGAGGGGGCCCCAACTATGGCTACACCTTC. Protein product: CASSSTQGGGGPNYGYTF. V is TRBV7-9 and J is TRBJ1-2; 7 bases map to TRBD1. The length of the CDR3 is 18 residues. V was clipped by 4 bases and J by 2 bases; unmatched bases: 16. The germline V gene encodes CDR1 SEHNR and CDR2 FQNEAQ (reference sequence).

In nucleotides, the CDR3 is TGTGCCAGCAGTCCCTCTCCCGGACAGGGGAGAAAGACCCAGTACTTC. Amino acid sequence: CASSPSPGQGRKTQYF. The chain joins TRBV28 to TRBJ2-5; TRBD1 agrees at 9 bases. Germline loops: CDR1 MDHEN, CDR2 SYDVKM. This CDR3 is built from 16 residues. The trim removed 5 bases at V and 6 bases at J, leaving 13 bases unmatched. The complete variable domain, with remaining parts taken from reference TRBV28 and TRBJ2-5, reads DVKVTQSSRYLVKRTGEKVFLECVQDMDHENMFWYRQDPGLGLRLIYFSYDVKMKEKGDIPEGYSVSREKKERFSLILESASTNQTSMYLCASSPSPGQGRKTQYFGPGTRLLVL.

In its sample, this clone was seen once. V gene TRBV7-9 combines with J gene TRBJ2-7, with D maybe TRBD2 (6 bases). The CDR3 loop spans 15 amino acids. Trimming left V 7 bases short and J 0 bases short, with 16 bases between. CDR1 is SEHNR and CDR2 is FQNEAQ in the germline V gene (reference sequence). The CDR3 here is CASTPPLADSYEQYF. Written as DNA, the CDR3 is TGTGCCAGCACCCCTCCCTTAGCGGACTCCTACGAGCAGTACTTC.

This clone was counted only a few times. This sequence joins TRBV7-6 and TRBJ1-6, with 10 bases matching TRBD1. Trimming took 6 bases from V and 9 from J; bases not matched to a gene: 8. Per the germline V gene, CDR1 is SGHVS and CDR2 is FNYEAQ. This CDR3 spans 15 amino acids. DNA of the CDR3: TGTGCCAGCAGACCGACAGGGGGCGGAGGTTCACCCCTCCACTTT. It yields the protein CASRPTGGGGSPLHF. Drawing the rest from reference TRBV7-6 and TRBJ1-6, the complete variable domain is GAGVSQSPRYKVTKRGQDVALRCDPISGHVSLYWYRQALGQGPEFLTYFNYEAQQDKSGLPNDRFSAERPEGSISTLTIQRTEQRDSAMYRCASRPTGGGGSPLHFGNGTRLTVT.

The chain couples TRBV6-1 to TRBJ1-1, with 9 nucleotides matching TRBD1. With V trimmed by 8 bases and J by 4 bases, 8 bases remained unmatched. Germline-derived CDR1 and CDR2 are MNHNS and SASEGT. The CDR3 consists of 14 residues. The CDR3 is CASLLRDRVTEAFF. The CDR3 coding sequence is TGTGCCAGCCTTCTCCGGGACAGGGTCACTGAAGCTTTCTTT.

V is TRBV7-6 and J is TRBJ2-7; the D gene is possibly TRBD1 (5 bases). Germline V gives CDR1 SGHVS, CDR2 FNYEAQ. Trimming pared 1 base from V and 7 bases from J, leaving 11 bases between. The CDR3 has 13 amino acids. The CDR3 bases are TGTGCCAGCAGCTTAGAGGGGCAGAGTGAGCAGTACTTC. This encodes CASSLEGQSEQYF.

This clone appeared a single time. The CDR3, as DNA: TGTGCCAGTGGGCGGGGGGGCTCCGATGAGCAGTTCTTC. The encoded protein is CASGRGGSDEQFF. The chain joins TRBV19 to TRBJ2-1; 9 positions agree with TRBD2. This CDR3 contains 13 residues. The V gene end was trimmed by 8 bases and the J gene end by 8 bases; junction bases not matched to a gene: 7. Per germline, CDR1 LNHDA and CDR2 SQIVND (reference sequence).

This CDR3 reads CASSGVQGAYEQYF. Here the CDR3 DNA reads TGTGCCAGCAGTGGCGTACAGGGGGCCTACGAGCAGTACTTC. The chain uses TRBV28 and TRBJ2-7, with TRBD1 matching 8 bases. The CDR3 extends over 14 amino acids. Trimming removed 5 bases from V and 2 bases from J; junction bases left unmatched: 5. The V gene's germline CDR1 is MDHEN and CDR2 SYDVKM.

CDR3 sequence reads: CASNTYPGQYNEQFF. CDR3 DNA sequence: TGTGCCAGCAACACCTATCCCGGACAGTACAATGAGCAGTTCTTC. V and J are TRBV25-1 and TRBJ2-1, with TRBD1 as a possible D gene (6 bases). Looked up from germline, CDR1 is MGHDK and CDR2 is SYGVNS. Deletions cut 7 bases from V and 4 bases from J, with 17 bases between. The CDR3 consists of 15 residues.

V and J are TRBV28 and TRBJ2-5; 10 positions agree with TRBD2. The CDR3 is made up of 15 amino acids. Trimming at V came to 6 bases and at J to 4 bases, leaving 8 bases not matched to a gene. Looked up from germline, CDR1 is MDHEN and CDR2 is SYDVKM. The chain's CDR3 is CASSPLTSGVETQYF. CDR3 sequence (DNA): TGTGCCAGCAGCCCCCTCACTAGCGGGGTAGAGACCCAGTACTTC. Combining the CDR3 with reference TRBV28 and TRBJ2-5 gives the whole variable domain DVKVTQSSRYLVKRTGEKVFLECVQDMDHENMFWYRQDPGLGLRLIYFSYDVKMKEKGDIPEGYSVSREKKERFSLILESASTNQTSMYLCASSPLTSGVETQYFGPGTRLLVL.

This clone appeared a few times. V gene TRBV6-6 combines with J gene TRBJ2-1; the match to TRBD2 covers 9 bases. This CDR3 region has 11 residues. Germline CDR1 reads MNHNY; CDR2 reads SVGAGI (reference sequence). V lost 8 bases to trimming and J lost 15 bases; unmatched junction nucleotides: 8. CDR3 amino acids: CASQAGTSTFF. The CDR3 DNA follows: TGTGCCAGCCAGGCCGGGACTAGCACGTTCTTC.

This sequence joins TRBV9 and TRBJ1-6; 7 bases fit TRBD1. Unmatched junction bases numbered 5, after V lost 7 bases and J lost 7 bases. This CDR3 region has 13 residues. Germline CDR1 and CDR2: SGDLS and YYNGEE. CDR3 bases: TGTGCCAGCGCAGAAGGGGGCAATTCACCCCTCCACTTT. This translates into CASAEGGNSPLHF.